The table lists the clone carrying this T cell receptor beta chain with a few counts. As handled by the study authors: Estimation of nucleated cell counts relied on the amplification of reference gene primers. Only in-frame clones appear in the TCRdb table, and some are missing; sequencing was by immunoSEQ multiplex PCR. Clonal size and the V and J genes are those of that table, whereas D and trimming came from the DNA. In the table there are 250,000 or so clones, around 80% of which are singletons. The data stem from a study of blood T cell repertoires in COVID-19. Germline V lookup: CDR1 MNHEY, CDR2 SVGAGI. Trimming cost V 4 bases and J 2 bases; bases outside gene matches: 10. The CDR3 extends over 16 amino acids.

This sequence was found in a human donor in a cohort sampled during active COVID-19. Input material: peripheral blood. V gene TRBV6-5 combines with J gene TRBJ2-7; 8 bases match TRBD2. The CDR3 protein is CASSSPAGVPPYEQYF. CDR3 in DNA: TGTGCCAGCAGTTCGCCAGCGGGAGTCCCTCCCTACGAGCAGTACTTC.